These 20 T cell receptor beta chains originate from one sample sequenced in a study of T cells in women clearing cervical HPV infection. Sequenced by immunoSEQ multiplex PCR; TCRdb stores in-frame clones only, minus some. The specimen's table records more than 20,000 clones. The sequenced material came from blood buffy coat. The receptors stem from a woman between 18 and 70 years old with a cervical HPV16 infection that either progressed to CIN3+ or cleared (not recorded which).

Concerning this clone: Coverage ceases 3 residues before the CDR3 finishes, and the germline J gene fills in the end. The rearrangement joins TRBV28 to TRBJ2-7; maybe TRBD1 (7 bases). V was trimmed by 6 bases and J by 0 bases, leaving 21 bases between them. This CDR3 spans 17 amino acids. Germline V CDR1 and CDR2: MDHEN, SYDVKM. Partial CDR3 DNA: TGTGCCAGCAGCCAGATCGGGGGACAGAGAAGCTCCTACGAG. The encoded protein is CASSQIGGQRSSYE. The entire CDR3 sequence reads CASSQIGGQRSSYEQYF.

Regarding this clone: The read ends 3 residues before the CDR3 terminus; that terminus is restored from the germline J gene. The chain combines TRBV13 with TRBJ2-3, with 8 bases lining up with TRBD2. The CDR3 sequence is 15 residues long. CDR1 is PRHDT and CDR2 is FYEKMQ in the germline V gene (reference sequence). J gave up 7 bases and V 3 bases, and 9 bases lay outside the gene matches. This chain's CDR3 is CASSFWTSLKNTQYF. The DNA read from the CDR3 is TGTGCCAGCAGCTTTTGGACTAGCTTGAAAAATACG.

Concerning this clone: The read stops 3 residues short of the end of the CDR3; the missing end is completed from the germline J gene. The rearrangement uses TRBV19 and TRBJ1-5; the match to TRBD1 covers 8 bases. The CDR3 extends over 17 amino acids. Per germline, CDR1 LNHDA and CDR2 SQIVND (reference sequence). With V trimmed by 5 bases and J by 1 base, 10 bases remained unmatched. The CDR3 spells CASSLQGAGRSNQPQHF. CDR3 bases read: TGTGCCAGTAGTCTCCAGGGGGCGGGTAGGAGCAATCAGCCC. Combining the CDR3 with reference TRBV19 and TRBJ1-5 gives the whole variable domain DGGITQSPKYLFRKEGQNVTLSCEQNLNHDAMYWYRQDPGQGLRLIYYSQIVNDFQKGDIAEGYSVSREKKESFPLTVTSAQKNPTAFYLCASSLQGAGRSNQPQHFGDGTRLSIL.

On this clone: The CDR3 extends 3 residues past the end of the read, so its final part is completed from the germline J gene. The genes are TRBV29-1 and TRBJ1-2, with TRBD1 matching 8 bases. The germline V gene has CDR1 SQVTM and CDR2 ANQGSEA. The CDR3 consists of 13 residues. The CDR3 here is CSVSGGLRYDYTF. The CDR3 DNA, read in part, is TGCAGCGTTTCAGGGGGCTTGAGGTACGAC.

CDR3 region: CATSRDLTTGANVLTF. The sequenced CDR3 bases are TGTGCCACCAGCAGAGACTTGACTACTGGGGCCAACGTC. V gene TRBV15 combines with J gene TRBJ2-6, with a tentative D call TRBD2 (5 bases). The observed sequence ends 3 residues before the CDR3 terminus, with the missing tail filled in from the germline J gene. The CDR3 is 16 amino acids. Trimming cost V 0 bases and J 2 bases, with 8 bases left between them. From germline, CDR1 is LNHNV and CDR2 YYDKDF (reference sequence).

The CDR3 region is CASRQTGGSEKLFF. Partial CDR3 DNA: TGTGCCAGCAGACAGACAGGGGGCAGTGAAAAA. V usage is TRBV2 and J usage is TRBJ1-4; TRBD1 matches 10 bases. The read stops 3 residues short of the end of the CDR3; the missing end is completed from the germline J gene. Germline assignment: CDR1 SNHLY and CDR2 FYNNEI. J was trimmed by 7 bases and V by 6 bases; bases with no gene match: 5. The CDR3 has 14 amino acids. Full variable domain (remainder filled in from reference TRBV2 and TRBJ1-4): EPEVTQTPSHQVTQMGQEVILRCVPISNHLYFYWYRQILGQKVEFLVSFYNNEISEKSEIFDDQFSVERPDGSNFTLKIRSTKLEDSAMYFCASRQTGGSEKLFFGSGTQLSVL.

About this clone: The missing CDR3 end, 3 residues past where the read stops, is filled in from the germline J gene. The rearrangement links TRBV6-1 to TRBJ1-1; D remains unclear. Germline V gives CDR1 MNHNS, CDR2 SASEGT. The length of the CDR3 is 11 residues. The CDR3 loop reads CASSEVRVAFF. CDR3 DNA, as far as it was read: TGTGCCAGCAGTGAAGTGAGGGTG.

Partial CDR3 DNA: TGTGCCAGCAGTTTGGGCAGCTGGCTTGGT. It encodes CASSLGSWLG. The full-length CDR3 reads as CASSLGSWLGQYF. The genes are TRBV12-3 or TRBV12-4 and TRBJ2-4; D remains unclear. The read gets to within 3 residues of the CDR3 end, and the germline J gene fills in the rest. CDR3 size: 13 residues.

For this clone: The CDR3 end falls 3 residues outside the read, so it is completed with the germline J gene. The rearrangement joins TRBV7-8 to TRBJ2-2; a weak D match, TRBD2 (6 bases). Germline CDR1 is SGHVS and CDR2 is FQNEAQ. This CDR3 spans 17 amino acids. CDR3 sequence reads: CASSLALGGEMNSPLFF. Incomplete CDR3 DNA: TGTGCCAGCAGCTTAGCTTTGGGGGGTGAGATGAATTCACCG.

In the case of this clone: The read ends 3 residues early relative to the CDR3; the germline J gene fills the gap. The chain couples TRBV7-3 to TRBJ2-3, with D perhaps matching TRBD1 (5 bases). The CDR3 sequence is 15 residues long. Looked up from germline, CDR1 is SGHTA and CDR2 is FQGTGA. V was pared by 2 bases and J by 4 bases, with 13 bases between. The CDR3 protein is CASSLAGRVADTQYF. Incomplete CDR3 DNA: TGTGCCAGCAGCTTAGCCGGCAGGGTGGCAGATACG. The full variable domain, its missing parts supplied by reference TRBV7-3 and TRBJ2-3, is GAGVSQTPSNKVTEKGKYVELRCDPISGHTALYWYRQSLGQGPEFLIYFQGTGAADDSGLPNDRFFAVRPEGSVSTLKIQRTERGDSAVYLCASSLAGRVADTQYFGPGTRLTVL.

About this clone itself: Read data end 3 residues before the CDR3 end; the end is taken from the germline J gene. This rearrangement joins TRBV6-1 to TRBJ2-2; TRBD2 agrees at 12 bases. Germline CDR1 MNHNS, CDR2 SASEGT. The CDR3 runs 16 residues. The V and J ends lost 4 bases and 1 base, in that order; junction bases with no gene match: 1. The CDR3 loop reads CASSGLAGENTGELFF. The covered CDR3 bases are TGTGCCAGCAGTGGACTAGCGGGGGAGAACACCGGGGAG.

With respect to this clone: The missing CDR3 end, 3 residues past where the read stops, is filled in from the germline J gene. The rearrangement links TRBV29-1 to TRBJ2-2; D ambiguous. The CDR3 totals 11 residues. Germline values: CDR1 SQVTM, CDR2 ANQGSEA. The covered CDR3 bases are TGCAGCGTTGCAGTGAATGAAAAG. Amino acid sequence: CSVAVNEK. The complete CDR3 sequence is CSVAVNEKLFF.

Of note for this clone: The read terminates 3 residues before the CDR3 end, so the remaining end is supplied by the germline J gene. The rearrangement links TRBV19 to TRBJ2-7, with a possible D match to TRBD1 (6 bases). V was trimmed by 8 bases and J by 1 base, leaving 12 bases between them. The CDR3 totals 13 residues. CDR1 is LNHDA, CDR2 SQIVND, per germline (reference sequence). The sequenced part of the CDR3 DNA is TGTGCCAGTTCAGGGACACTTTCCTACGAG. It translates to CASSGTLSYE. The whole CDR3 protein reads CASSGTLSYEQYF.

As for this clone: The read is 3 residues too short to cover the CDR3 end, so that end is filled in from the germline J gene. The chain carries TRBV29-1 and TRBJ2-7; 11 nucleotides match TRBD2. There are 13 residues in the CDR3. V gave up 5 bases and J gave up 2 bases; unmatched junction bases: 2. CDR1 and CDR2 (germline): SQVTM, ANQGSEA. CDR3 bases read: TGCAGCGTTATTAGCGGGAGGGCCTACGAG. This gives the protein CSVISGRAYE. The full CDR3 is CSVISGRAYEQYF.

A remark on this clone: With the read ending 3 residues before the CDR3 end, the germline J gene is used to fill in that end. The rearrangement joins TRBV20-1 to TRBJ1-6; 8 positions agree with TRBD1. J gave up 7 bases and V 5 bases, and 4 bases lay outside the gene matches. The germline V gene has CDR1 DFQATT and CDR2 SNEGSKA (reference sequence). This CDR3 has 13 amino acids. CDR3 bases read: TGCAGTGCTGTGGACAGGGAAAATTCACCC. Translation gives CSAVDRENSP. The complete CDR3 protein is CSAVDRENSPLHF.

The CDR3 loop reads CAIKPRQASNQPQYF. The DNA read from the CDR3 is TGCGCCATCAAACCCCGACAGGCTAGCAATCAGCCG. The chain employs TRBV23-1 and TRBJ2-3, with a tentative D call TRBD1 (6 bases). The read stops 3 residues short of the end of the CDR3; the missing end is completed from the germline J gene. TRBV23-1 is annotated as an ORF whose role is uncertain. The length of the CDR3 is 15 residues.

CDR3 amino acids: CASSPSGGADTIYF. Partial CDR3 DNA: TGTGCCAGCTCACCATCAGGGGGAGCGGACACC. The chain carries TRBV18 and TRBJ1-3, with 7 bases matching TRBD1. From the germline J gene comes the end of the CDR3, since the read stops 3 residues before it. V trimming: 2 bases; J trimming: 8 bases; junction bases outside the gene matches: 6. The CDR3 extends over 14 amino acids. Germline assignment: CDR1 KGHSH and CDR2 LQKENI.

About this clone: Sequencing ends 3 residues short of the CDR3 end; the germline J gene provides the rest. V gene TRBV19 combines with J gene TRBJ2-7; D unresolved. V was shortened by 3 bases and J by 4 bases, with 10 bases between the two germline ends. The CDR3 is made up of 13 amino acids. Germline V gene lookup returns CDR1 LNHDA and CDR2 SQIVND (reference sequence). The sequenced CDR3 bases are TGTGCCAGTAGTATTGTAACGGGTTACGAG. Its translation: CASSIVTGYE. The whole CDR3 protein is CASSIVTGYEQYF.

Remarks on this clone: The read gets to within 3 residues of the CDR3 end, and the germline J gene fills in the rest. The chain recombines TRBV7-9 with TRBJ2-5; 7 bases fit TRBD2. The CDR3 has 15 residues. Germline-derived CDR1 and CDR2 are SEHNR and FQNEAQ (reference sequence). V was pared by 7 bases and J by 3 bases, with 11 bases of the junction left unmatched. Here the CDR3 reads CASKETRTSEETQYF. The CDR3 bases that were read are TGTGCCAGCAAGGAAACCCGTACTAGCGAAGAGACC.

Remarks on this clone: The CDR3 end is not reached by the read, which stops 3 residues before it; the germline J gene fills it in. The rearrangement links TRBV20-1 to TRBJ2-1, with TRBD2 matching 9 bases. The CDR3 extends over 13 amino acids. V lost 0 bases and J lost 7; bases outside the gene matches: 1. Germline V gene data show CDR1 as DFQATT and CDR2 as SNEGSKA (reference sequence). The CDR3 protein is CSARDLAGNEQFF. The CDR3 DNA, read in part, is TGCAGTGCTAGAGACCTAGCGGGGAATGAG.